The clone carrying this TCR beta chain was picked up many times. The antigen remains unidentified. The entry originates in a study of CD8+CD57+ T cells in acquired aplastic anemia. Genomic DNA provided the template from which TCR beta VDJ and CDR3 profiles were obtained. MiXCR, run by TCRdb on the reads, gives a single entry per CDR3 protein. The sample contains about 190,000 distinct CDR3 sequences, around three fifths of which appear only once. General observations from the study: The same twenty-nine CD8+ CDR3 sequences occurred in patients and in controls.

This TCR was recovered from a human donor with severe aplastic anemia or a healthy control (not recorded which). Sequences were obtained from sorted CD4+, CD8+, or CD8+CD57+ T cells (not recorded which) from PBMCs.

CDR3 sequence reads: CASSTPGHISYEQYF. The CDR3 nucleotides read TGTGCCAGCAGTACACCGGGACATATCTCCTACGAGCAGTACTTC. J is TRBJ2-7 and V is TRBV6-2 or TRBV6-3, with a weak D call TRBD1 (6 bases). The CDR3 is 15 residues long. V was trimmed by 5 bases and J by 0 bases, leaving 14 bases between them. From germline, CDR1 is MNHEY and CDR2 SVGEGT.